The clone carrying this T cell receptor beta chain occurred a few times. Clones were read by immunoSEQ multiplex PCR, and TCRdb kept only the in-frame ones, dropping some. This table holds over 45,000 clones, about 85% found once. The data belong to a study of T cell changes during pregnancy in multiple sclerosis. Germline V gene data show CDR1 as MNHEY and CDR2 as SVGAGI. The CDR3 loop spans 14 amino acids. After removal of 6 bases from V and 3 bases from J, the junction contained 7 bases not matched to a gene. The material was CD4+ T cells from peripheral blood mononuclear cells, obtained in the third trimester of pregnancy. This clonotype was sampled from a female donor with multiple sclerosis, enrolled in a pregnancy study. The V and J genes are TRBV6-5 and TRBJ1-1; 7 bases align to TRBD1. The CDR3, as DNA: TGTGCCAGCAGCAGATACCAGGGGGACACTGAAGCTTTCTTT. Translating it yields CASSRYQGDTEAFF.